The 6 T cell receptor beta chains presented below share a single source sample, sequenced in a study of cytomegalovirus exposure and HLA in healthy donors. The PCR made use of 60 Vbeta and 13 Jbeta primers. Method: immunoSEQ multiplex PCR; TCRdb's copy keeps in-frame clones and lacks some. The sample contains 110,000 to 150,000 clones, approximately 80% of which appear only once. Sequencing used PBMCs. These receptors were collected from a young woman in good health and CMV-seropositive.

J is TRBJ1-1 and V is TRBV6-5; a possible D gene is TRBD1 (6 bases). Germline CDR1 reads MNHEY; CDR2 reads SVGAGI. The CDR3 contains 14 residues. The V gene lost 2 bases and the J gene lost 1 base, with 8 bases spanning the gap. CDR3 sequence: CASSYGQSNTEAFF. The CDR3 DNA sequence: TGTGCCAGCAGTTACGGACAGTCGAACACTGAAGCTTTCTTT.

V gene TRBV30 combines with J gene TRBJ2-4, with TRBD2 matching over 8 bases. The CDR3 covers 18 residues. After removal of 0 bases from V and 3 bases from J, the junction contained 13 bases not matched to a gene. The germline gives CDR1 GTSNPN, CDR2 SVGIG (reference sequence). In DNA, the CDR3 is TGTGCCTGGAGTGTCCGGCAGTTTGGGGCGGGAGGCAAAAACATTCAGTACTTC. Amino acids: CAWSVRQFGAGGKNIQYF.

This clone was seen just once. The rearrangement uses TRBV5-4 and TRBJ2-5; possible D gene TRBD2, 6 bases. V was cut by 4 bases and J by 1 base, with 11 bases left in between. In germline, CDR1 is SGHNT, CDR2 YYREEE (reference sequence). This CDR3 region has 14 residues. The CDR3 loop is CASSLRDFQETQYF. DNA of the CDR3: TGTGCCAGCAGCCTCCGGGACTTCCAAGAGACCCAGTACTTC.

The gene calls are TRBV19 and TRBJ1-6; possibly TRBD1 for D (5 bases). Trimming removed 5 bases from V and 7 bases from J, with 12 bases in between. The CDR3 is 14 amino acids. Germline V gene sequence: CDR1 LNHDA, CDR2 SQIVND (reference sequence). CDR3 sequence (DNA): TGTGCCAGTAGTTCGGGGGTTGGCAATTCACCCCTCCACTTT. Its translation: CASSSGVGNSPLHF.

The gene calls are TRBV5-1 and TRBJ2-1; D is unclear. The germline V gene has CDR1 SGHRS and CDR2 YFSETQ. Between the trimmed V and J ends, which lost 0 bases and 9 bases, there was a span of 13 bases. The CDR3 contains 14 residues. The chain's CDR3 is CASSLGTRPSEQFF. The CDR3, as DNA: TGCGCCAGCAGCTTGGGCACTCGCCCCTCTGAGCAGTTCTTC.

The chain carries TRBV25-1 and TRBJ2-2; perhaps TRBD2 as D (5 bases). CDR3 length equals 17 residues. V lost 2 bases and J lost 2, with 15 bases in between. Germline CDR1 reads MGHDK; CDR2 reads SYGVNS. CDR3 DNA: TGTGCCAGCAGTGAACGCCTCGGACTGGGAAACACCGGGGAGCTGTTTTTT. This encodes CASSERLGLGNTGELFF.